Shown below are 26 T cell receptor beta chains from a single sample sequenced in a study of T-cell reconstitution after alpha-beta-depleted transplantation in children. A TCRbeta library incorporating unique molecular identifiers was prepared. TCRdb reprocessed the PCR reads with MiXCR, giving one entry per CDR3 protein. The repertoire consists of more than 200,000 distinct CDR3 sequences, with under 30% occurring once and the leading ten covering roughly 2.7%. The sample in question was PBMCs, obtained before TCRalphabeta/CD19-depleted stem cell transplant. The receptors were sampled from a girl aged 2-10 years with Fanconi anemia, due to receive a stem cell transplant.

A few counts support this clonotype. The chain combines TRBV7-9 with TRBJ2-1, with D perhaps TRBD1 or TRBD2 (5 bases each). This CDR3 region has 13 residues. The germline CDR1 and CDR2 sequences are SEHNR and FQNEAQ (reference sequence). Trimming shortened V by 6 bases and J by 8 bases, and 14 bases separated the two germline ends. The DNA for the CDR3 is TGTGCCAGCAGTCAGACGAGGGGTGATGAGCAGTTCTTC. Protein: CASSQTRGDEQFF.

This clonotype has ten or more counts. One end of the junction fails to match germline, which may point to a read error. V and J are TRBV12-3 or TRBV12-4 and TRBJ2-3; D is perhaps TRBD2 (6 bases). The CDR3 loop spans 14 amino acids. CDR3 region: CASSLDGSTDTQYF. In nucleotides, the CDR3 is TGCGCCAGCAGCTTGGACGGGAGTACAGATACGCAGTATTTT.

This clonotype was detected a few times. J is TRBJ2-3 and V is TRBV20-1; TRBD1 aligns across 7 bases. Unmatched junction bases numbered 4, after V lost 3 bases and J lost 4 bases. The germline V gene has CDR1 DFQATT and CDR2 SNEGSKA (reference sequence). The CDR3 runs 13 residues. The CDR3 loop reads CSASGTVADTQYF. DNA for the CDR3: TGCAGTGCTAGTGGGACAGTGGCAGATACGCAGTATTTT.

J is TRBJ2-3 and V is TRBV7-1; 11 nucleotides align to TRBD2. TRBV7-1 is classed as an ORF, of uncertain function. J was trimmed by 0 bases and V by 3 bases; bases with no gene match: 2. The CDR3 length is 16 residues. The CDR3 loop reads CASSSGLAASTDTQYF. In DNA, the CDR3 is TGTGCCAGCAGCTCGGGACTAGCGGCTAGCACAGATACGCAGTATTTT.

This clonotype was detected ten times or more. The genes are TRBV21-1 and TRBJ2-1; the table's TRBD2 call for D was not verified on the DNA. TRBV21-1 is shown as a pseudogene. The length of the CDR3 is 15 residues. CDR3 in DNA: TGTGCCAGCAGCTCGCCCTTAGACCCGTACAATGAGCAGTTCTTC. This gives the protein CASSSPLDPYNEQFF.

This clonotype showed up just a few times. The chain joins TRBV27 to TRBJ2-7, with D hard to call. This CDR3 has 18 residues. V gave up 0 bases and J gave up 4 bases, with 22 bases separating them. Looked up from germline, CDR1 is MNHEY and CDR2 is SMNVEV (reference sequence). CDR3 coding DNA: TGTGCCAGCAGTTTATCCCCTCTAGGTTTCGGATTTTTATACGAGCAGTACTTC. Translating gives CASSLSPLGFGFLYEQYF.

This clonotype came up once. The J gene is TRBJ2-7, the V gene TRBV7-3; no clear D gene. CDR1 and CDR2 (germline): SGHTA, FQGTGA. The V gene lost 4 bases and the J gene lost 3 bases, with 16 bases spanning the gap. This CDR3 region has 15 residues. CDR3 in DNA: TGTGCCAGCAGCTCAACCCCCTTGGCAGACTACGAGCAGTACTTC. It specifies CASSSTPLADYEQYF.

Ten or more counts support this clonotype. Here the CDR3 DNA reads TGCAGCGTCTCCCGGGACCGTTACAATGAGCAGTTCTTC. It is translated as CSVSRDRYNEQFF. The chain has TRBV29-1 and TRBJ2-1; tentatively, D is TRBD1 or TRBD2 (5 bases each). Trimming took 6 bases from V and 4 from J, leaving 13 bases between them. CDR1 and CDR2 (germline): SQVTM, ANQGSEA. This CDR3 has 13 residues.

This rearrangement joins TRBV15 to TRBJ2-1; 10 nucleotides match TRBD2. V shed 3 bases and J 3 bases; nucleotides not matched to a gene: 5. Germline values: CDR1 LNHNV, CDR2 YYDKDF (reference sequence). The CDR3 contains 16 residues. The CDR3 nucleotides read TGTGCCACCAGCAGGGTACTAGCGGGGCTCTACAATGAGCAGTTCTTC. It yields the protein CATSRVLAGLYNEQFF.

The J gene is TRBJ1-2, the V gene TRBV21-1. TRBV21-1 constitutes a pseudogene. The CDR3 contains 19 residues. The chain's CDR3 is CASSKDGGGTQYLHYGYTF. In nucleotides, the CDR3 is TGTGCCAGCAGCAAAGATGGGGGAGGGACCCAATATTTACACTATGGCTACACCTTC.

This chain links TRBV15 with TRBJ2-4; 7 nucleotides match TRBD1. With V trimmed by 0 bases and J by 4 bases, 3 bases remained unmatched. The CDR3 sequence is 15 residues long. Germline lookup yields CDR1 LNHNV and CDR2 YYDKDF (reference sequence). The CDR3 DNA reads as TGTGCCACCAGCAGAGATCAGGGACAGAAAAACATTCAGTACTTC. Its translation is CATSRDQGQKNIQYF.

This clonotype has ten or more counts. This chain joins TRBV29-1 and TRBJ2-7; D is ambiguous. This CDR3 region has 11 residues. The germline gives CDR1 SQVTM, CDR2 ANQGSEA. The ends were cut back, 3 bases at V and 4 bases at J, with 7 bases in the middle. CDR3 nucleotide sequence: TGCAGCGTTGATGTCGGTTACGAGCAGTACTTC. It encodes CSVDVGYEQYF.

The table lists this clonotype with many counts. This chain uses TRBV7-2 with TRBJ2-7; perhaps D is TRBD1 or TRBD2 (7 bases each). Looked up from germline, CDR1 is SGHTA and CDR2 is FQGNSA. V dropped 5 bases and J dropped 3 bases, with 14 bases sitting between them. This CDR3 is 14 amino acids long. For the CDR3, the DNA is TGTGCCAGCAGCACCCAGGGGGGGGTCTACGAGCAGTACTTC. Residues: CASSTQGGVYEQYF.

This chain connects TRBV6-5 to TRBJ2-3; 9 bases fit TRBD2. Losses at the gene ends were 2 bases for V and 7 bases for J; bases not matched to a gene: 7. CDR1 and CDR2 (germline): MNHEY, SVGAGI. The CDR3 consists of 15 residues. CDR3 nucleotides: TGTGCCAGCAGTTACGTGGGACTAGCTTTGAATACGCAGTATTTT. This translates into CASSYVGLALNTQYF.

In its sample, this clonotype was seen a few times. The chain uses TRBV20-1 and TRBJ2-7; TRBD2 agrees at 14 bases. In germline, CDR1 is DFQATT, CDR2 SNEGSKA (reference sequence). V lost 6 bases and J lost 2; bases outside the gene matches: 6. This CDR3 spans 15 amino acids. The CDR3, as DNA: TGCAGTGCCCTTACGACTAGCGGGGGGGCCTACGAGCAGTACTTC. This gives the protein CSALTTSGGAYEQYF.

This clonotype was detected many times. The chain carries TRBV6-5 and TRBJ1-6; D is possibly TRBD1 (5 bases). Trimming cost V 5 bases and J 6 bases, with 14 bases left between them. The CDR3 contains 15 residues. From germline, CDR1 is MNHEY and CDR2 SVGAGI. CDR3 sequence: CASSLTVDGNSPLHF. In nucleotides, the CDR3 is TGTGCCAGCAGTCTGACAGTTGACGGTAATTCACCCCTCCACTTT.

The chain has TRBV20-1 and TRBJ1-1; D ambiguous. This CDR3 has 13 amino acids. Germline V gene lookup returns CDR1 DFQATT and CDR2 SNEGSKA (reference sequence). V gave up 6 bases and J gave up 1 base, with 12 bases separating them. CDR3 sequence reads: CSANYAGNTEAFF. CDR3 sequence (DNA): TGCAGTGCCAATTATGCAGGGAACACTGAAGCTTTCTTT.

This chain connects TRBV29-1 to TRBJ1-5; no firm D call. The V gene lost 7 bases and the J gene lost 1 base, with 11 bases spanning the gap. Germline V CDR1 and CDR2: SQVTM, ANQGSEA. The CDR3 sequence is 13 residues long. For the CDR3, the DNA is TGCAGCGCCCGGTCGGGGAGCAATCAGCCCCAGCATTTT. It translates to CSARSGSNQPQHF.

J is TRBJ2-5 and V is TRBV10-1, with 9 bases aligning to TRBD1. V trimming: 10 bases; J trimming: 4 bases; junction bases outside the gene matches: 7. The CDR3 loop spans 13 amino acids. The germline V gene encodes CDR1 WNHNN and CDR2 SYGVQD (reference sequence). CDR3 loop: CANKNRGRETQYF. In nucleotides, the CDR3 is TGCGCCAACAAAAACAGGGGGCGAGAGACCCAGTACTTC.

The chain is built from TRBV11-2 and TRBJ2-1; the D is unclear. Germline CDR1 and CDR2: SGHAT and FQNNGV. Trimming pared 5 bases from V and 8 bases from J, leaving 16 bases between. CDR3 length: 14 amino acids. The CDR3 nucleotides are TGTGCCAGCAGCACGGACCATCACTGGTATGAGCAGTTCTTC. Translation: CASSTDHHWYEQFF. The full variable domain, with the rest looked up from reference TRBV11-2 and TRBJ2-1, is EAGVAQSPRYKIIEKRQSVAFWCNPISGHATLYWYQQILGQGPKLLIQFQNNGVVDDSQLPKDRFSAERLKGVDSTLKIQPAKLEDSAVYLCASSTDHHWYEQFFGPGTRLTVL.

This clonotype was counted many times. This sequence joins TRBV20-1 and TRBJ2-4; D possibly corresponds to TRBD1 (5 bases). V was trimmed by 4 bases and J by 8 bases, leaving 15 bases between them. This CDR3 comprises 13 residues. Germline V gives CDR1 DFQATT, CDR2 SNEGSKA (reference sequence). Here the CDR3 reads CSANDSPMYIQYF. The CDR3 DNA is TGCAGTGCTAATGACAGCCCTATGTACATTCAGTACTTC.

The chain employs TRBV5-1 and TRBJ2-7; 9 bases line up with TRBD2. V lost 0 bases, J lost 0 bases, and 4 bases stayed unmatched. Germline CDR1 SGHRS, CDR2 YFSETQ. The CDR3 extends over 16 amino acids. The CDR3 nucleotides read TGCGCCAGCAGCTTGGCGATTAGCGGGAGCTCCTACGAGCAGTACTTC. Translated: CASSLAISGSSYEQYF.

The chain recombines TRBV7-3 with TRBJ2-5, with no clear D. This CDR3 has 13 amino acids. The germline CDR1 and CDR2 sequences are SGHTA and FQGTGA. Trimming removed 2 bases at V and 5 bases at J, with 9 bases between. DNA for the CDR3: TGTGCCAGCAGCTTAGGTTGGTCGGAGACCCAGTACTTC. Its translation: CASSLGWSETQYF.

This rearrangement joins TRBV29-1 to TRBJ1-2; 7 positions agree with TRBD1. CDR3 length equals 14 residues. V lost 4 bases and J lost 4; bases outside the gene matches: 9. From germline, CDR1 is SQVTM and CDR2 ANQGSEA. In DNA, the CDR3 is TGCAGCGTTGGAACAGGGGCGGGGGGCTATGGCTACACCTTC. Residues: CSVGTGAGGYGYTF.

This clonotype occurred many times. The gene calls are TRBV29-1 and TRBJ2-1, with 8 bases that match TRBD1. Germline V gene lookup returns CDR1 SQVTM and CDR2 ANQGSEA. The CDR3 extends over 13 amino acids. V was clipped by 2 bases and J by 6 bases; unmatched bases: 3. For the CDR3, the DNA is TGCAGCGTTGAATGGCAGGGGGCCAATGAGCAGTTCTTC. Translated, it gives CSVEWQGANEQFF.

The chain joins TRBV7-2 to TRBJ2-3; D call uncertain. CDR1 is SGHTA and CDR2 is FQGNSA in the germline V gene. This CDR3 is 11 amino acids long. V was clipped by 2 bases and J by 6 bases, with 3 bases between them. The CDR3 nucleotides are TGTGCCAGCAGCTTATACGATACGCAGTATTTT. This translates into CASSLYDTQYF.